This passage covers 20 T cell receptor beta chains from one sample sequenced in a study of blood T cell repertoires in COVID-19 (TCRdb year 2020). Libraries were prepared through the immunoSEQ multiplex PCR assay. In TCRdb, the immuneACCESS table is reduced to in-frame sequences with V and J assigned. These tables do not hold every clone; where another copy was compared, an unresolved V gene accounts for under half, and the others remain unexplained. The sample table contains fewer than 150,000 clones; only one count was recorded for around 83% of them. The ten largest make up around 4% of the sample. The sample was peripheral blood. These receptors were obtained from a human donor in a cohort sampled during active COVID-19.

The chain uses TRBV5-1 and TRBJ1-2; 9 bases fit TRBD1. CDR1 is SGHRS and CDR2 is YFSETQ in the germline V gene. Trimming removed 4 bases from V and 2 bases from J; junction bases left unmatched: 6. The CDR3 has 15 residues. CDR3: CASSTAGTGNYGYTF. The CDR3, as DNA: TGCGCCAGCAGCACGGCCGGGACAGGGAACTATGGCTACACCTTC.

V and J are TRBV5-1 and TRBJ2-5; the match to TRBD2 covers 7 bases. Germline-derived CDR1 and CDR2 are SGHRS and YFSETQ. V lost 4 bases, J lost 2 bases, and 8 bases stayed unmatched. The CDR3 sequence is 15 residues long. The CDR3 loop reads CASSGSGTKQETQYF. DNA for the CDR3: TGCGCCAGCAGCGGATCCGGGACTAAACAAGAGACCCAGTACTTC.

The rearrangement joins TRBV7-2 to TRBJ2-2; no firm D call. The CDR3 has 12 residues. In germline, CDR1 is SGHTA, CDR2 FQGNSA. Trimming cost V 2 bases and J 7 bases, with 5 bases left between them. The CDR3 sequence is CASSLFGGELFF. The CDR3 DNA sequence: TGTGCCAGCAGCTTATTCGGCGGGGAGCTGTTTTTT.

CDR3 nucleotide sequence: TGCGCCAGCAGCCCCCAGGGTCGGACGAACACCATATATTTT. Residues: CASSPQGRTNTIYF. The rearrangement links TRBV4-1 to TRBJ1-3; maybe TRBD1 (5 bases). The CDR3 sequence is 14 residues long. Germline V gene sequence: CDR1 MGHRA, CDR2 YSYEKL. Between the trimmed V and J ends, which lost 4 bases and 7 bases, there was a span of 14 bases.

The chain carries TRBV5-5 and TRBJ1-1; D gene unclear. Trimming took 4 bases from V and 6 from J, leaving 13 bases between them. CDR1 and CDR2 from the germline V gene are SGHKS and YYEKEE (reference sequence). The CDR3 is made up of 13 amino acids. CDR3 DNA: TGTGCCAGCAGCGTAGAAGGGAGACCTGAAGCTTTCTTT. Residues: CASSVEGRPEAFF.

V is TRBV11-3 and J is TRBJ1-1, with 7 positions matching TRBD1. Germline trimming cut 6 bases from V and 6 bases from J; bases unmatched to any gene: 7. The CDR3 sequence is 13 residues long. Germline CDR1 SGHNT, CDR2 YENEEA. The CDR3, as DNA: TGTGCCAGCAGGCAAGAAGGGGGCCCTGAAGCTTTCTTT. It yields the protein CASRQEGGPEAFF.

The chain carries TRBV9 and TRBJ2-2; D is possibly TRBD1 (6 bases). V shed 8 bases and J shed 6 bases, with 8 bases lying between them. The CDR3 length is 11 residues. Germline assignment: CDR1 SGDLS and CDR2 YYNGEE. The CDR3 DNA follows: TGTGCCAGTGGACAGCCCGGGGAGCTGTTTTTT. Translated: CASGQPGELFF. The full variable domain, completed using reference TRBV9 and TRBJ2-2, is DSGVTQTPKHLITATGQRVTLRCSPRSGDLSVYWYQQSLDQGLQFLIQYYNGEERAKGNILERFSAQQFPDLHSELNLSSLELGDSALYFCASGQPGELFFGEGSRLTVL.

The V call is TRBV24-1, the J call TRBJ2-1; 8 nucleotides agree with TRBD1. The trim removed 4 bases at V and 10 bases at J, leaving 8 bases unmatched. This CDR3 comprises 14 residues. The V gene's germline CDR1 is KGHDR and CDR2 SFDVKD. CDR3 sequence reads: CATSEETGEEEQFF. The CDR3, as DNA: TGTGCCACCAGTGAGGAGACAGGGGAGGAAGAGCAGTTCTTC.

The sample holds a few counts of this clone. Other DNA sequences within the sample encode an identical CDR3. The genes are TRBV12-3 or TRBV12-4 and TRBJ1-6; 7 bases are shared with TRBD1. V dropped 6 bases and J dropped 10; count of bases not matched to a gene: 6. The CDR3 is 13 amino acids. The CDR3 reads CASSLDRVSPLHF. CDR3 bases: TGTGCCAGCAGCCTCGACAGGGTCTCACCCCTCCACTTT.

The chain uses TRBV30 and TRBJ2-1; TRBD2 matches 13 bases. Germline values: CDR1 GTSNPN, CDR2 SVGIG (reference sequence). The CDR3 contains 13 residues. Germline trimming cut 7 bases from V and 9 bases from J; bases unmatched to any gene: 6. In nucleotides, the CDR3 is TGTGCCTCTACTAGCGGGGGGGCAGGTGAGCAGTTCTTC. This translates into CASTSGGAGEQFF.

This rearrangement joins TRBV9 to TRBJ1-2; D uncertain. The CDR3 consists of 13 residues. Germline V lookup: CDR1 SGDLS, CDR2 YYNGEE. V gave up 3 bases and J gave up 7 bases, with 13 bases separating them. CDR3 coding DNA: TGTGCCAGCAGCGCCCCGGGGAAGGGTGGCTACACCTTC. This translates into CASSAPGKGGYTF. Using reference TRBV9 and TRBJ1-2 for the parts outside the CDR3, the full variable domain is DSGVTQTPKHLITATGQRVTLRCSPRSGDLSVYWYQQSLDQGLQFLIQYYNGEERAKGNILERFSAQQFPDLHSELNLSSLELGDSALYFCASSAPGKGGYTFGSGTRLTVV.

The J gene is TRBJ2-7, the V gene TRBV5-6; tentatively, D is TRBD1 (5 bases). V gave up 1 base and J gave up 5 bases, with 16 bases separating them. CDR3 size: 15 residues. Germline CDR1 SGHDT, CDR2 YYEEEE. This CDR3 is CASSLLSGKKDEQYF. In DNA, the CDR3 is TGTGCCAGCAGCTTGCTGTCAGGGAAAAAGGACGAGCAGTACTTC.

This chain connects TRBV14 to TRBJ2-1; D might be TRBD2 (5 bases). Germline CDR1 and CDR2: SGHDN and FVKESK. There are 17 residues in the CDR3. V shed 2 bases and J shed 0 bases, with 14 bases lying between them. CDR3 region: CASSQLVWETSYNEQFF. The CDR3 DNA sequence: TGTGCCAGCAGCCAACTAGTATGGGAGACCTCCTACAATGAGCAGTTCTTC.

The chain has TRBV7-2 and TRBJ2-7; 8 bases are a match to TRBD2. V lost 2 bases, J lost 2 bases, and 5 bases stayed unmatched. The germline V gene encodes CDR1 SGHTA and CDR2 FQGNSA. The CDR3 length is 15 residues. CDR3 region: CASSLSGGGAYEQYF. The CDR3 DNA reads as TGTGCCAGCAGCTTAAGCGGGGGAGGGGCCTACGAGCAGTACTTC.

This CDR3 is CASSRGRSTDTQYF. The CDR3, as DNA: TGTGCCAGCAGCCGCGGGAGGAGCACAGATACGCAGTATTTT. The V gene is TRBV3-1 (or the pseudogene TRBV3-2), the J gene TRBJ2-3; 8 positions agree with TRBD2. The CDR3 is 14 amino acids. Germline CDR1 reads LGHDT; CDR2 reads YNNKEL (reference sequence). Unmatched junction bases numbered 0, after V lost 4 bases and J lost 0 bases.

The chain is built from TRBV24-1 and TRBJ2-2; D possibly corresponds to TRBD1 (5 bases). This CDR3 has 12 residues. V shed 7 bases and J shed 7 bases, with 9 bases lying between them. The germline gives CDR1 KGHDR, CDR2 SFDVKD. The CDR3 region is CATSQGYGELFF. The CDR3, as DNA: TGTGCCACCAGCCAGGGCTACGGGGAGCTGTTTTTT.

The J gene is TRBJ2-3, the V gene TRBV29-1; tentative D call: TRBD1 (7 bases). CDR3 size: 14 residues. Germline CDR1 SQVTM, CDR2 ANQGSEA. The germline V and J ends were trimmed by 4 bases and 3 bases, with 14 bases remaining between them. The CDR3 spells CSVGRGRLTDTQYF. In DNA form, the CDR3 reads TGCAGCGTTGGGAGGGGGCGATTGACAGATACGCAGTATTTT.

The CDR3 reads CASSPTGVSSEAFF. CDR3 coding DNA: TGTGCCAGCAGCCCGACAGGGGTGTCCTCTGAAGCTTTCTTT. The chain has TRBV9 and TRBJ1-1; 8 nucleotides match TRBD1. The CDR3 extends over 14 amino acids. V lost 4 bases to trimming and J lost 6 bases; unmatched junction nucleotides: 8. Looked up from germline, CDR1 is SGDLS and CDR2 is YYNGEE.

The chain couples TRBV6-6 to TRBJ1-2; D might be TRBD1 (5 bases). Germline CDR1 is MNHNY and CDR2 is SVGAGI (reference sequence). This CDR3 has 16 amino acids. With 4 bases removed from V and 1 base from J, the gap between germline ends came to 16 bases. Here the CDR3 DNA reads TGTGCCAGCAGTTCCCCTGGGGCAGTCCTTAACTATGGCTACACCTTC. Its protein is CASSSPGAVLNYGYTF.

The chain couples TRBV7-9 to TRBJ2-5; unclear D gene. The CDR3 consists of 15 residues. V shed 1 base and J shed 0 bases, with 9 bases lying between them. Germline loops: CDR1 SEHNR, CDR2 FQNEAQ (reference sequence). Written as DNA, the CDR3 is TGTGCCAGCAGCTTAGACTGGTACGACCAAGAGACCCAGTACTTC. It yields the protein CASSLDWYDQETQYF.